Listed below are T cell receptor beta chains from one sample, sequenced in a study of PD-L1 blockade in urothelial cancer. Sequenced by immunoSEQ multiplex PCR; TCRdb stores in-frame clones only, minus some. The sample has around 40,000 clones, approximately 90% seen once. Source: PBMCs, taken around atezolizumab (anti-PD-L1) treatment. Receptors were obtained from a man in his sixties with urothelial cancer. Each CDR3 is given with its conserved first and last residue. D genes are given only for firm matches. Clone size is stated in some rows and not others, as once, few, many or a class when expanded.

CASSPEGRGRTEAFF,TGTGCCAGCAGCCCCGAGGGGAGGGGGAGGACTGAAGCTTTCTTT,TRBJ1-1,NA,NA,TRBV5-6
CASSFSSGRLVGNEQFF,TGTGCCAGCAGTTTTTCTAGCGGGAGGTTGGTTGGCAATGAGCAGTTCTTC,TRBJ2-1,NA,TRBD2,TRBV27
CASSPGLYTGELFF,TGTGCCAGCAGCCCGGGACTTTACACCGGGGAGCTGTTTTTT,TRBJ2-2,few,NA,TRBV6-5
CASRPGGKDTEAFF,TGTGCCAGCAGGCCTGGCGGAAAAGACACTGAAGCTTTCTTT,TRBJ1-1,NA,NA,TRBV11-3
CASSLGGRVDEQFF,TGCGCCAGCAGCTTGGGAGGGAGAGTCGATGAGCAGTTCTTC,TRBJ2-1,NA,NA,TRBV5-1
CASSPLWTGLGGANVLTF,TGTGCCAGCAGCCCGCTCTGGACAGGGCTAGGAGGGGCCAACGTCCTGACTTTC,TRBJ2-6,NA,TRBD1,TRBV9
CASGGQFNEKLFF,TGTGCCAGCGGAGGACAGTTTAATGAAAAACTGTTTTTT,TRBJ1-4,NA,NA,TRBV27
CASSVGAQPDIQYF,TGTGCCAGCAGCGTAGGGGCCCAGCCAGACATTCAGTACTTC,TRBJ2-4,NA,NA,TRBV9
CASSSRDQPQHF,TGTGCCAGCAGTTCTCGGGATCAGCCCCAGCATTTT,TRBJ1-5,NA,NA,TRBV6-6
CASSYDRSSGNTIYF,TGTGCCAGCAGTTATGACAGGAGCTCTGGAAACACCATATATTTT,TRBJ1-3,NA,NA,TRBV6-5
CASSASPTEAQHF,TGTGCCAGCAGCGCGAGTCCAACTGAGGCCCAGCATTTT,TRBJ1-5,NA,NA,TRBV9
CASSLRTTGGTEAFF,TGTGCCAGCAGCTTGCGGACAACCGGGGGCACTGAAGCTTTCTTT,TRBJ1-1,NA,NA,TRBV5-6
CASSSPGLAVVDTQYF,TGCGCCAGCAGCTCTCCGGGACTAGCGGTGGTAGATACGCAGTATTTT,TRBJ2-3,NA,TRBD2,TRBV4-1